This record covers a single TCR beta chain. Its antigen remains undetermined. No per-base quality is available; no much larger clone lies one base away. This record comes from a study of shared clonotypes between healthy human individuals (dated by TCRdb to the early 2020s). For the wider study: A couple of women and three men aged 18 to 49 years were included in the cohort. Each donor's leukapheresis produced roughly between roughly 0.94 and 9.5 billion PBMCs. For each donor, CD4 naive and CD4 memory were each run on three plates, CD8 naive on two plates, and CD8 memory on one plate. To increase sequencing depth and limit assay-specific biases, different laboratories used diverse techniques to prepare libraries and sequence TCR repertoires. To estimate repertoire size and how much clonotype sharing occurs between individuals, the study deeply sequenced the blood TCR repertoires of a handful of healthy adults. The investigation overall reported the following: Naive subsets generally had larger estimated clonotype richness than memory subsets. Sharing across a few donors was observed for about 5% of naive CD4, about 4% of naive CD8, about 2.3% of memory CD4, and around 0.4% of memory CD8 clonotypes. Sampling was limited to blood, and TCR repertoires in tissue likely differ from TCR repertoires in blood. Even with the large sequencing depth, rarefaction of the sorted-subset datasets indicated that sequencing was incomplete. Compared with non-shared clonotypes, clonotypes shared by all four sorted-subset donors had higher generation probabilities. Pairwise subsampling led to the expectation that sequencing depth would affect the degree of clonotype sharing among donors. The genetic and exposure-history diversity represented was limited by the small number of donors.

Using the deep immunoSEQ assay, multiplex PCR amplified TCR CDR3 regions from genomic DNA. Extracted genomic DNA from each cell subset was distributed evenly across all wells of several immunoSEQ 96-well plates, and each plate was treated as a replicate. Each replicate PCR for sorted subsets received about 220 ng genomic DNA, equal to about 30,000 T cell genomes. Purified libraries were measured with a Qubit 3.0 fluorometer, size-checked on a Bioanalyzer 2100, and measured again with the KAPA Library Quantification kit. Every immunoSEQ 96-well plate was sequenced on a dedicated single-read 150-cycle Illumina NextSeq 550 flow cell. The original methods were these. Because the immunoSEQ output held only junctional sequences and lacked quality scores, the filtering could not match the filtering applied to full-length reads. Sequences were annotated with PyIR, a Python wrapper for IgBLAST v1.9, and V/J genes and CDR3 were assigned using IMGT germline references. Any read was removed if the V/J assignment was weak (E-value above 1e-6), the CDR3 was missing, or the read contained stop codons, out-of-frame junctions, or ambiguous translated residues. V3J clonotypes were defined as sequences sharing an identical inferred V gene, J gene, and CDR3 amino acid sequence. To compute the percentage overlap between repertoires, the number of shared unique clonotypes was divided by the size of the smaller repertoire. RTK rarefaction, the Chao1 estimator, and Recon v2.1 estimates of unobserved clonotypes were used to assess repertoire richness. Generation probabilities were computed with OLGA for all TCRbeta clonotypes obtained by the gDNA method from several donors. Held by TCRdb, this immuneACCESS table contains in-frame sequences only and omits some clones. Under half of the omission traces to an unresolved V gene where checked; the cause of the rest is unknown. The DNA gave D and trimming, while V, J and clone size come from that table. Counted in this sample were some 2,000,000 clones; about 95% of them appeared once. The ten largest clones add up to approximately 0.13% of the sample.

Donors were healthy HIV-negative adults with no recently reported acute infections or vaccinations. Only Caucasian adults living in Nashville, Tennessee, USA were represented among the donors. CD4+ T cells were enriched by magnetic negative selection, after which naive cells were positively selected on CD45RA and the negative fraction was taken as the memory subset. After blood collection by leukapheresis, PBMCs were isolated using Ficoll-Histopaque density gradient centrifugation and then cryopreserved in the vapor phase of liquid nitrogen. Analytical flow cytometry was used to check the purity and quantity of every magnetically sorted T cell population. Each sorted fraction had its genomic DNA isolated and then quantified by UV absorbance on a Nanodrop 2000c. The sequenced sample consisted of naive CD4+ T cells sorted from blood. Reading the label with the study, this specimen's cell subset or site is: CD45RA+ positively selected. The source of this sequence is a man younger than 35 in good health.

The CDR3 region: CASISGPNTEAFF. At the DNA level, the sequence is TGTGCCAGTATCTCGGGCCCAAACACTGAAGCTTTCTTT. The rearrangement joined TRBV19 to TRBJ1-1; no D segment can be confidently identified. From a lookup of the germline V gene (reference sequence), CDR1 and CDR2 are LNHDA and SQIVND. Trimming takes 7 bases from V and 2 bases from J, and the germline ends sit 11 bases apart. The CDR3, from cysteine to phenylalanine, totals 13 residues. Just the 39-base CDR3 DNA is kept, in frame starting at base 1.